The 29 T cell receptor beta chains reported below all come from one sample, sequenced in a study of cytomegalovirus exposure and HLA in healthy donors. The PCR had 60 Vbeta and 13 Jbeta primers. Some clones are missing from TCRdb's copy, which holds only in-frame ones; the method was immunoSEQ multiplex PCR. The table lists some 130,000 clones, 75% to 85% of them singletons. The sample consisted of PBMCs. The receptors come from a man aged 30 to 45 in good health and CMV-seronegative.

The CDR3 nucleotides read TGTGCCAGCAGTCAACAGGTTACCTATGGCTACACCTTC. Translating it yields CASSQQVTYGYTF. The V and J genes are TRBV27 and TRBJ1-2, with a tentative D call TRBD1 (5 bases). V lost 5 bases and J lost 4, with 11 bases in between. Looked up from germline, CDR1 is MNHEY and CDR2 is SMNVEV (reference sequence). The CDR3 runs to 13 residues.

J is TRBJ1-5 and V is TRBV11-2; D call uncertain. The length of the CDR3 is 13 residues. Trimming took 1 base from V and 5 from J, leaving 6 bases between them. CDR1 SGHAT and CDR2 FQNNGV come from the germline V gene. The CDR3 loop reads CASSLGEDQPQHF. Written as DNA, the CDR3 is TGTGCCAGCAGCTTAGGGGAGGATCAGCCCCAGCATTTT.

The CDR3 region is CASSLIIAGGYEQYF. CDR3 nucleotides: TGCGCCAGCAGCTTAATCATAGCAGGGGGCTACGAGCAGTACTTC. This rearrangement joins TRBV5-1 to TRBJ2-7; 7 bases match TRBD1. Germline CDR1 is SGHRS and CDR2 is YFSETQ. The CDR3 spans 15 residues. V shed 2 bases and J 3 bases; nucleotides not matched to a gene: 8.

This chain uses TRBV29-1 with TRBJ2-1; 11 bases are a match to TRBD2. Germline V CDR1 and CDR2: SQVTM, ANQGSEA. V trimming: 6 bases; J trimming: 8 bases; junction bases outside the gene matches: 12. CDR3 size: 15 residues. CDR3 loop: CSVGMRGTSGYEQFF. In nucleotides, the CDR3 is TGCAGCGTGGGAATGAGGGGGACTAGCGGTTATGAGCAGTTCTTC.

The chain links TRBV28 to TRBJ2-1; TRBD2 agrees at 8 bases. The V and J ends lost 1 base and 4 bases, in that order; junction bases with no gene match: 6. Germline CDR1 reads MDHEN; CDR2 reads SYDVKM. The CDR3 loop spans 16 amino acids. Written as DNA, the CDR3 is TGTGCCAGCAGTTTATCGGCTAGCGGGTATTACAATGAGCAGTTCTTC. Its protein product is CASSLSASGYYNEQFF. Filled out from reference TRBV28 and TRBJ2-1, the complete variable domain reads DVKVTQSSRYLVKRTGEKVFLECVQDMDHENMFWYRQDPGLGLRLIYFSYDVKMKEKGDIPEGYSVSREKKERFSLILESASTNQTSMYLCASSLSASGYYNEQFFGPGTRLTVL.

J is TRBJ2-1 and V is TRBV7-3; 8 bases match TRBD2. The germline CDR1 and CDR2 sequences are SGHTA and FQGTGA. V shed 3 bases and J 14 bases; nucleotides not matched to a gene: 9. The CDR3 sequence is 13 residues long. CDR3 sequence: CASSFNPAGDKFF. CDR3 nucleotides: TGTGCCAGCAGCTTTAATCCAGCGGGAGACAAGTTCTTC. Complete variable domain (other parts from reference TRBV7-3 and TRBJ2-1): GAGVSQTPSNKVTEKGKYVELRCDPISGHTALYWYRQSLGQGPEFLIYFQGTGAADDSGLPNDRFFAVRPEGSVSTLKIQRTERGDSAVYLCASSFNPAGDKFFGPGTRLTVL.

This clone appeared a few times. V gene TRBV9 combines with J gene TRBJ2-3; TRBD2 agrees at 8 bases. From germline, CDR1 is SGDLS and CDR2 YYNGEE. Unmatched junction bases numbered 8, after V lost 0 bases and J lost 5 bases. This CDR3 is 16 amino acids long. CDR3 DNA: TGTGCCAGCAGCGTAGCGGGAGGGCGTCATGAAGATACGCAGTATTTT. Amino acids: CASSVAGGRHEDTQYF.

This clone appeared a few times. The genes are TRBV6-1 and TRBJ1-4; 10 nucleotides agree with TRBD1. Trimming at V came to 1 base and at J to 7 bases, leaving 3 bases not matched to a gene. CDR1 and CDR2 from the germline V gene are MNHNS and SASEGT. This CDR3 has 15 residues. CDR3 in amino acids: CASSEGTGGSEKLFF. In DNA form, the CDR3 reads TGTGCCAGCAGTGAAGGGACAGGGGGGAGTGAAAAACTGTTTTTT.

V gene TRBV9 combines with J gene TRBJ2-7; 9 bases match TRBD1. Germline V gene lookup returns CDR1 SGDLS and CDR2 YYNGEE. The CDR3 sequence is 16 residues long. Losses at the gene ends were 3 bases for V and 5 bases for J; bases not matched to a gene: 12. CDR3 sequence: CASSAEGGQGPDEQYF. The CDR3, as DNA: TGTGCCAGCAGCGCTGAGGGGGGACAGGGTCCCGACGAGCAGTACTTC.

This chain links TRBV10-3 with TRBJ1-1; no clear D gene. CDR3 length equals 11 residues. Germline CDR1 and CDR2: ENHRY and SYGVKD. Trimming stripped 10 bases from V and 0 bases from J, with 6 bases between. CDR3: CATVMNTEAFF. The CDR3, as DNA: TGTGCCACTGTAATGAACACTGAAGCTTTCTTT.

The CDR3 sequence is CASRPGGPDYEQYF. CDR3 DNA: TGCGCCAGCAGGCCTGGTGGGCCGGACTACGAGCAGTACTTC. The chain is built from TRBV23-1 and TRBJ2-5; D is unclear. The last part of the DNA fits TRBJ2-7 better; the J call may be wrong. TRBV23-1 is flagged as an ORF with uncertain function. The CDR3 consists of 14 residues.

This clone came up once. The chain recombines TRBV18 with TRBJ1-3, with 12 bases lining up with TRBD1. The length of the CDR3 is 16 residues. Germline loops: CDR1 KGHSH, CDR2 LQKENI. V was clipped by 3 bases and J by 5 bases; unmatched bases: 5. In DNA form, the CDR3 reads TGTGCCAGCTCACCGGCGGGACAGGGGGCGAGAAACACCATATATTTT. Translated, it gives CASSPAGQGARNTIYF.

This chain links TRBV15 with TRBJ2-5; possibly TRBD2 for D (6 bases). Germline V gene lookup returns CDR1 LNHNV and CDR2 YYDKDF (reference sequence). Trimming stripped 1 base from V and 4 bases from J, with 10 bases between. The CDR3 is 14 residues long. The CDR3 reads CATSRAGVGETQYF. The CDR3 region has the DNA TGTGCCACCAGCAGAGCGGGAGTGGGAGAGACCCAGTACTTC. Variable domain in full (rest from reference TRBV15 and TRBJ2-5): DAMVIQNPRYQVTQFGKPVTLSCSQTLNHNVMYWYQQKSSQAPKLLFHYYDKDFNNEADTPDNFQSRRPNTSFCFLDIRSPGLGDTAMYLCATSRAGVGETQYFGPGTRLLVL.

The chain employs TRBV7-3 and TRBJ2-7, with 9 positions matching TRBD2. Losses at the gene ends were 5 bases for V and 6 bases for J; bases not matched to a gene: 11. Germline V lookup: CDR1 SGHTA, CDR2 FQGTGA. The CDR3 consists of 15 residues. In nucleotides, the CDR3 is TGTGCCAGCAGCCGCGGGGGGGGGCCCCCGGGCGAGCAGTACTTC. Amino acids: CASSRGGGPPGEQYF.

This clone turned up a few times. CDR3 DNA sequence: TGTGCCAGCAGTTACCCTAACCACAGGAACACTGAAGCTTTCTTT. The encoded protein is CASSYPNHRNTEAFF. V and J are TRBV6-6 and TRBJ1-1; no clear D gene. Per germline, CDR1 MNHNY and CDR2 SVGAGI (reference sequence). The CDR3 runs 15 residues. V lost 2 bases, J lost 1 base, and 11 bases lay in between.

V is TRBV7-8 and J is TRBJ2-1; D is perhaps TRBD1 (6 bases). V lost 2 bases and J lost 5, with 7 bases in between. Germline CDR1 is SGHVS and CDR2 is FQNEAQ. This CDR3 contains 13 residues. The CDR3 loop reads CASSLSGDNEQFF. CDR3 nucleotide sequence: TGTGCCAGCAGCTTATCAGGGGACAATGAGCAGTTCTTC.

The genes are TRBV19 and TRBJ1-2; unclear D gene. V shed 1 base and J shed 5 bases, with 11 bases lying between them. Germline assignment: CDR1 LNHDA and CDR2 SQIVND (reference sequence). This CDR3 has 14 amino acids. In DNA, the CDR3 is TGTGCCAGTAGTATAGCGAGCACTCAATATGGCTACACCTTC. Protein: CASSIASTQYGYTF.

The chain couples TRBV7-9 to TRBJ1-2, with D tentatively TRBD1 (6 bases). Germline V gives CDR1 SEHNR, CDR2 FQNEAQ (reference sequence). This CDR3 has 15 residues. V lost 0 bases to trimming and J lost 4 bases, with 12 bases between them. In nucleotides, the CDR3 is TGTGCCAGCAGCTTAGCAATCAGGGGCGGCTATGGCTACACCTTC. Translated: CASSLAIRGGYGYTF.

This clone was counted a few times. CDR3 protein: CATDMPKQEREKLFF. Here the CDR3 DNA reads TGTGCCACCGATATGCCGAAACAGGAAAGGGAAAAACTGTTTTTT. The rearrangement joins TRBV19 to TRBJ1-4, with D maybe TRBD1 (5 bases). Looked up from germline, CDR1 is LNHDA and CDR2 is SQIVND (reference sequence). V dropped 10 bases and J dropped 8 bases, with 23 bases sitting between them. The CDR3 has 15 amino acids.

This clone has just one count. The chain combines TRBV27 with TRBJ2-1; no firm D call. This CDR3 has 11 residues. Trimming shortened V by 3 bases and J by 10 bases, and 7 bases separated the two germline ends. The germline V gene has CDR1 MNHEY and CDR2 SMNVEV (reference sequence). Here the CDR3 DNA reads TGTGCCAGCAGTTTCGGGTCCGAGCAGTTCTTC. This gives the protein CASSFGSEQFF.

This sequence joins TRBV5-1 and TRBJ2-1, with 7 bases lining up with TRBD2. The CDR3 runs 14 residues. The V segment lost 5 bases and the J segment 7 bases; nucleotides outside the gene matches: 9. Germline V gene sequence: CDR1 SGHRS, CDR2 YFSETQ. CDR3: CASRPGPGGNEQFF. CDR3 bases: TGCGCCAGCAGGCCGGGACCCGGGGGGAATGAGCAGTTCTTC.

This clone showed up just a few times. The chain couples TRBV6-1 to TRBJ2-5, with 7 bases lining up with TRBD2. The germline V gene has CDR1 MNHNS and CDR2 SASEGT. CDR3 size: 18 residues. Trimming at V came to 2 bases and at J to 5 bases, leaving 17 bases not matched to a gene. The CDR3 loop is CASSENGLADLARETQYF. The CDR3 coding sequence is TGTGCCAGCAGTGAAAACGGTCTAGCGGACCTGGCGCGGGAGACCCAGTACTTC.

CDR3 amino acids: CASSGTEITYEQYF. The CDR3 nucleotides read TGTGCCAGCAGTGGGACAGAGATTACCTACGAGCAGTACTTC. The genes are TRBV2 and TRBJ2-7; a weak D match, TRBD1 (6 bases). This CDR3 has 14 amino acids. Germline assignment: CDR1 SNHLY and CDR2 FYNNEI. V was trimmed by 4 bases and J by 2 bases, leaving 12 bases between them.

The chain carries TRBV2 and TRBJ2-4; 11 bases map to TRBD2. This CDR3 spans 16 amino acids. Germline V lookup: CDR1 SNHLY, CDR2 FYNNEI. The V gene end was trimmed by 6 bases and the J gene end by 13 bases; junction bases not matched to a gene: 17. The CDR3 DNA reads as TGTGCCAGCAGGCTTATAGGAACTAGCGGGAGTGGGGGCCAGTACTTC. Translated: CASRLIGTSGSGGQYF. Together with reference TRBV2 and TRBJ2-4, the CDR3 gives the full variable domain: EPEVTQTPSHQVTQMGQEVILRCVPISNHLYFYWYRQILGQKVEFLVSFYNNEISEKSEIFDDQFSVERPDGSNFTLKIRSTKLEDSAMYFCASRLIGTSGSGGQYFGAGTRLSVL.

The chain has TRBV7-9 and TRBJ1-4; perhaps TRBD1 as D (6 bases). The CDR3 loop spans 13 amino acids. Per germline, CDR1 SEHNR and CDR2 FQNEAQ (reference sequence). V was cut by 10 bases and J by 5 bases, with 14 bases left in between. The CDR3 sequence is CAILTGQNEKLFF. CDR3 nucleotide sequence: TGTGCCATCCTGACAGGCCAAAATGAAAAACTGTTTTTT.

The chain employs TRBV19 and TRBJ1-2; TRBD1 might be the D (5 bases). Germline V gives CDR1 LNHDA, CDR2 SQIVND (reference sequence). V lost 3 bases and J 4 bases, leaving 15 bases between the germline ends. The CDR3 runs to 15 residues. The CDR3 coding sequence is TGTGCCAGTAGTATTAGTACAGTCGGGGGCTATGGCTACACCTTC. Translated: CASSISTVGGYGYTF.

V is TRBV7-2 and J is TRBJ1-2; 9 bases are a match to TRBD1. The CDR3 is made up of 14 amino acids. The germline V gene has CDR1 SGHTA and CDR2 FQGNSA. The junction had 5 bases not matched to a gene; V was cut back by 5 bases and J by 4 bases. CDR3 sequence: CASSDGQGSYGYTF. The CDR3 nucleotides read TGTGCCAGCAGCGATGGACAGGGGAGCTATGGCTACACCTTC.

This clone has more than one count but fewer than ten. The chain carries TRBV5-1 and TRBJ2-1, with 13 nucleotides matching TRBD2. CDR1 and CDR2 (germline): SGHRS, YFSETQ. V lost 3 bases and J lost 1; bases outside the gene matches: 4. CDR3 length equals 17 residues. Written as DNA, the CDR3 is TGCGCCAGCAGCTGGGGGACTAGCGGGAATTCCTACAATGAGCAGTTCTTC. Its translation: CASSWGTSGNSYNEQFF.

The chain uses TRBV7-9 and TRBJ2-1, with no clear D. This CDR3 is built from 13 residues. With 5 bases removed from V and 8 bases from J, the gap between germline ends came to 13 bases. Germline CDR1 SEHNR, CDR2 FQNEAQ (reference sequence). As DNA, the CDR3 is TGTGCCAGCAGCCACCTGGAGTATCATGAGCAGTTCTTC. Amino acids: CASSHLEYHEQFF.